Presented here are 6 T cell receptor beta chains from one specimen sequenced in a study of cytomegalovirus exposure and HLA in healthy donors. Primers: 60 Vbeta forward and 13 Jbeta reverse. Assay used: immunoSEQ multiplex PCR; TCRdb lists only in-frame clones, some missing. The sample records 100,000 to 150,000 clones, approximately 78% being singletons. The sample consisted of PBMCs. The receptors were gathered from a young man in good health and CMV-seropositive.

The chain recombines TRBV19 with TRBJ1-2; 7 nucleotides agree with TRBD1. V shed 1 base and J 3 bases; nucleotides not matched to a gene: 11. The CDR3 covers 17 residues. CDR1 LNHDA and CDR2 SQIVND come from the germline V gene (reference sequence). In DNA, the CDR3 is TGTGCCAGTAGTATAGTGGCGCCGGGACAGACGTACTATGGCTACACCTTC. Amino acid sequence: CASSIVAPGQTYYGYTF.

This clone was counted a single time. The gene calls are TRBV18 and TRBJ2-4; D is perhaps TRBD1 (5 bases). Germline V gene sequence: CDR1 KGHSH, CDR2 LQKENI. Deletions cut 0 bases from V and 4 bases from J, with 10 bases between. This CDR3 is 15 amino acids long. The CDR3 loop is CASSPPGQPKNIQYF. CDR3 nucleotides: TGTGCCAGCTCACCACCGGGGCAGCCGAAAAACATTCAGTACTTC.

The chain has TRBV9 and TRBJ2-7, with 10 nucleotides matching TRBD2. Germline V gene sequence: CDR1 SGDLS, CDR2 YYNGEE. This CDR3 has 15 residues. The V and J ends lost 3 bases and 6 bases, in that order; junction bases with no gene match: 9. In DNA form, the CDR3 reads TGTGCCAGCAGCGAACGGACTAGCGGAATGGGCGAGCAGTACTTC. It translates to CASSERTSGMGEQYF.

This sequence joins TRBV18 and TRBJ1-3, with TRBD1 identical over 9 bases. Germline V CDR1 and CDR2: KGHSH, LQKENI. Germline trimming cut 3 bases from V and 3 bases from J; bases unmatched to any gene: 6. This CDR3 region has 16 residues. DNA of the CDR3: TGTGCCAGCTCACCGATAAAGGACAGGGGTGGAAACACCATATATTTT. Residues: CASSPIKDRGGNTIYF.

There are a few counts of this clone. The V call is TRBV5-1, the J call TRBJ2-5, with 10 bases identical to TRBD1. Germline lookup yields CDR1 SGHRS and CDR2 YFSETQ. CDR3 length equals 15 residues. The V gene end was trimmed by 3 bases and the J gene end by 2 bases; junction bases not matched to a gene: 4. The DNA of the CDR3 is TGCGCCAGCAGCTCGACAGGGGGCGGTCAAGAGACCCAGTACTTC. Translating gives CASSSTGGGQETQYF. Full variable domain (remainder filled in from reference TRBV5-1 and TRBJ2-5): KAGVTQTPRYLIKTRGQQVTLSCSPISGHRSVSWYQQTPGQGLQFLFEYFSETQRNKGNFPGRFSGRQFSNSRSEMNVSTLELGDSALYLCASSSTGGGQETQYFGPGTRLLVL.

The chain has TRBV5-8 and TRBJ1-1; the match to TRBD1 covers 9 bases. Unmatched junction bases numbered 13, after V lost 4 bases and J lost 3 bases. The CDR3 runs to 17 residues. Germline CDR1 is SGHTS and CDR2 is YDEGEE. The chain's CDR3 is CASSADRGYEVDTEAFF. The CDR3 bases are TGTGCCAGCAGCGCAGACAGGGGGTATGAAGTGGACACTGAAGCTTTCTTT.